The present TCR beta chain was sequenced within a study of Ad26.COV2.S vaccination and SARS-CoV-2 variants. Study information: Recipients of Ad26.COV2.S got it intramuscularly, once or twice 56 days apart. Overall study results and limits: Vaccinees showed greater spike-specific TCR breadth than placebo recipients. There was a possibility that the TCR breadth and depth analyses underestimated total T cell responses.

Treatment reported: some 20 received Ad26.COV2.S at low or high dose, single or two shots; about 5 received placebo; per-sample allocation not given. The samples date from day 63 after the first vaccine or placebo injection. An adult aged 18-55 years in Boston served as the donor. In regard to this clone: Its specificity is not known.

The germline CDR1 and CDR2 sequences are LGHNA and YSLEER. The CDR3 loop spans 15 amino acids. V lost 1 base to trimming and J lost 7 bases, with 14 bases between them. Clones were sequenced by immunoSEQ multiplex PCR, and TCRdb holds only the in-frame ones, with some missing. This table has roughly 380,000 clones, around nine tenths appearing once. Sequencing was performed on peripheral blood, taken in a trial of Ad26.COV2.S vaccine versus placebo. The chain recombines TRBV4-3 with TRBJ2-1; possible D gene TRBD2, 6 bases. This TCR derives from a person between 18 and 65 years old who received the Ad26.COV2.S COVID-19 vaccine or a placebo. CDR3 coding DNA: TGCGCCAGCAGCCAAGGTTACGGGAGCCGAAATGAGCAGTTCTTC. Translated: CASSQGYGSRNEQFF.